Shown below are 19 T cell receptor beta chains from a single sample sequenced in a study of blood T cell repertoires in COVID-19. Profiled with immunoSEQ multiplex PCR; TCRdb holds only in-frame clones, not every one. The sample contains 150,000 to 200,000 clones, around 89% of which appear only once. The specimen sequenced was PBMCs or T cells enriched from blood (not recorded which). The receptors here all came from a woman aged 45-59 years who had recovered from COVID-19.

The chain carries TRBV7-2 and TRBJ1-2, with D maybe TRBD1 (5 bases). This CDR3 has 13 residues. V lost 0 bases to trimming and J lost 5 bases, with 7 bases between them. Germline-derived CDR1 and CDR2 are SGHTA and FQGNSA. The CDR3 loop reads CASSLATEYGYTF. The CDR3 DNA sequence: TGTGCCAGCAGCTTAGCGACAGAGTATGGCTACACCTTC.

V is TRBV9 and J is TRBJ2-1, with 9 bases identical to TRBD2. The CDR3 spans 17 residues. V shed 0 bases, J shed 1 base, and the junction held 5 bases outside the gene matches. Germline V CDR1 and CDR2: SGDLS, YYNGEE. CDR3 sequence (DNA): TGTGCCAGCAGCGTAGTTAGCGGGGGCCCGTCCTACAATGAGCAGTTCTTC. Protein sequence: CASSVVSGGPSYNEQFF. Full variable domain (rest looked up from reference TRBV9 and TRBJ2-1): DSGVTQTPKHLITATGQRVTLRCSPRSGDLSVYWYQQSLDQGLQFLIQYYNGEERAKGNILERFSAQQFPDLHSELNLSSLELGDSALYFCASSVVSGGPSYNEQFFGPGTRLTVL.

The chain joins TRBV6-5 to TRBJ1-1; weak D call: TRBD1 (6 bases). Germline CDR1 and CDR2: MNHEY and SVGAGI. This CDR3 is 12 amino acids long. Trimming took off 7 bases at V and 7 bases at J, with 13 bases between the two ends. This chain's CDR3 is CASTTWDIEAFF. CDR3 nucleotides: TGTGCCAGCACCACCTGGGACATTGAAGCTTTCTTT.

V gene TRBV4-2 combines with J gene TRBJ2-7, with a tentative D call TRBD2 (6 bases). The CDR3 extends over 16 amino acids. Germline CDR1 reads LGHNA; CDR2 reads YNFKEQ. Trimming stripped 4 bases from V and 3 bases from J, with 19 bases between. In DNA, the CDR3 is TGTGCCAGCAGCCCCGGAACCGGGACTCGTTACTACGAGCAGTACTTC. As protein: CASSPGTGTRYYEQYF.

V and J are TRBV21-1 and TRBJ2-7; the table names TRBD2, a call not compared with the DNA. TRBV21-1 is deemed a pseudogene. This CDR3 is 23 amino acids long. In DNA form, the CDR3 reads TGTGCCAGCAGCAAAGTCCCCCCCGTGTGTCAGCGGGGGTCATACATTCAAACCTACGAGCAGTACTTC. Protein product: CASSKVPPVCQRGSYIQTYEQYF.

This clone appeared a few times. The genes are TRBV27 and TRBJ2-3, with 7 bases lining up with TRBD2. Trimming took 5 bases from V and 2 from J; bases not matched to a gene: 19. Germline V gives CDR1 MNHEY, CDR2 SMNVEV (reference sequence). CDR3 size: 19 residues. Here the CDR3 reads CASSIHPSGINSNTDTQYF. The DNA for the CDR3 is TGTGCCAGCAGTATCCACCCTAGCGGCATCAACTCCAACACAGATACGCAGTATTTT.

This clone was seen once. The chain is built from TRBV21-1 and TRBJ2-3; TRBD2, the D gene given by the table, was not confirmed from the DNA. TRBV21-1 is tagged as a pseudogene. The CDR3 has 19 residues. The CDR3 reads CASSKEEGRGLAETDTQYF. Written as DNA, the CDR3 is TGTGCCAGCAGCAAAGAGGAAGGGCGAGGGCTAGCTGAGACAGATACGCAGTATTTT.

The V and J genes are TRBV29-1 and TRBJ1-1, with D possibly matching TRBD1 (5 bases). Germline assignment: CDR1 SQVTM and CDR2 ANQGSEA. The CDR3 is 12 amino acids. Trimming stripped 7 bases from V and 4 bases from J, with 13 bases between. The chain's CDR3 is CSALGPSTEAFF. CDR3 coding DNA: TGCAGCGCCCTGGGGCCCTCCACTGAAGCTTTCTTT.

The chain combines TRBV3-1 (or the pseudogene TRBV3-2) with TRBJ1-6, with unresolved D. CDR3 size: 13 residues. Germline loops: CDR1 LGHDT, CDR2 YNNKEL (reference sequence). V lost 0 bases and J lost 9, with 6 bases in between. The CDR3 loop is CASSQDIGSPLHF. The CDR3 nucleotides read TGTGCCAGCAGCCAAGATATCGGTTCACCCCTCCACTTT.

V usage is TRBV6-1 and J usage is TRBJ1-1; no definite D call. Trimming stripped 1 base from V and 6 bases from J, with 12 bases between. The germline V gene has CDR1 MNHNS and CDR2 SASEGT. This CDR3 contains 14 residues. The CDR3 here is CASSEVLYRAEAFF. CDR3 DNA: TGTGCCAGCAGTGAAGTGTTATATAGAGCTGAAGCTTTCTTT.

The genes are TRBV6-2 or TRBV6-3 and TRBJ1-5; D is unresolved. CDR3 length equals 15 residues. The V gene's germline CDR1 is MNHEY and CDR2 SVGEGT. V was cut by 5 bases and J by 0 bases, with 11 bases left in between. The CDR3 bases are TGTGCCAGCAGTCCCGGACTCCTTAGCAATCAGCCCCAGCATTTT. This gives the protein CASSPGLLSNQPQHF.

This chain links TRBV6-4 with TRBJ2-5; TRBD1 matches 9 bases. Germline loops: CDR1 MRHNA, CDR2 SNTAGT. V lost 0 bases to trimming and J lost 5 bases; unmatched junction nucleotides: 10. There are 17 residues in the CDR3. The CDR3 region is CASSDSVPGQGCETQYF. CDR3 DNA sequence: TGTGCCAGCAGTGACTCCGTCCCGGGACAGGGTTGCGAGACCCAGTACTTC.

The chain links TRBV29-1 to TRBJ1-2; 8 bases map to TRBD1. Unmatched junction bases numbered 5, after V lost 0 bases and J lost 2 bases. The germline gives CDR1 SQVTM, CDR2 ANQGSEA. The CDR3 extends over 15 amino acids. The CDR3: CSVEEVNRGNYGYTF. Here the CDR3 DNA reads TGCAGCGTTGAAGAGGTTAACAGGGGGAACTATGGCTACACCTTC.

The V call is TRBV29-1, the J call TRBJ1-1; 9 nucleotides line up with TRBD1. This CDR3 spans 14 amino acids. The trim removed 5 bases at V and 10 bases at J, leaving 14 bases unmatched. Germline V lookup: CDR1 SQVTM, CDR2 ANQGSEA. CDR3 sequence reads: CSVHTGGALDGAFF. The CDR3 coding sequence is TGCAGCGTTCACACAGGGGGCGCGTTGGATGGAGCTTTCTTT.

V is TRBV9 and J is TRBJ1-4, with 8 bases aligning to TRBD1. This CDR3 is built from 14 residues. Germline V gene sequence: CDR1 SGDLS, CDR2 YYNGEE. V lost 4 bases, J lost 8 bases, and 7 bases stayed unmatched. CDR3 region: CASSPQGAGEKLFF. CDR3 bases: TGTGCCAGCAGCCCTCAGGGGGCAGGGGAAAAACTGTTTTTT.

V is TRBV11-3 and J is TRBJ2-7, with a possible D match to TRBD1 (7 bases). The germline gives CDR1 SGHNT, CDR2 YENEEA. The CDR3 runs 14 residues. Trimming stripped 5 bases from V and 4 bases from J, with 15 bases between. DNA for the CDR3: TGTGCCAGCAGCCGCCGACAGGGAGGATACGAGCAGTACTTC. Its protein is CASSRRQGGYEQYF.

This sequence joins TRBV5-1 and TRBJ2-1; D possibly corresponds to TRBD1 (6 bases). There are 17 residues in the CDR3. Germline values: CDR1 SGHRS, CDR2 YFSETQ. Deletions cut 4 bases from V and 4 bases from J, with 21 bases between. The CDR3 nucleotides are TGCGCCAGCAGCCCAGAACGAGCCCCCGACAGGTACAATGAGCAGTTCTTC. Protein: CASSPERAPDRYNEQFF.

This clone was counted a few times. The chain couples TRBV7-3 to TRBJ2-2, with 9 bases identical to TRBD1. V was pared by 5 bases and J by 5 bases, with 3 bases of the junction left unmatched. Germline V gene lookup returns CDR1 SGHTA and CDR2 FQGTGA. The CDR3 covers 14 residues. DNA of the CDR3: TGTGCCAGCAGCGAAGGGACAGGGACCGGGGAGCTGTTTTTT. It translates to CASSEGTGTGELFF. The full variable domain, with the rest looked up from reference TRBV7-3 and TRBJ2-2, is GAGVSQTPSNKVTEKGKYVELRCDPISGHTALYWYRQSLGQGPEFLIYFQGTGAADDSGLPNDRFFAVRPEGSVSTLKIQRTERGDSAVYLCASSEGTGTGELFFGEGSRLTVL.

V and J are TRBV5-4 and TRBJ2-5; 9 nucleotides align to TRBD2. Germline trimming cut 4 bases from V and 7 bases from J; bases unmatched to any gene: 11. In germline, CDR1 is SGHNT, CDR2 YYREEE (reference sequence). This CDR3 comprises 15 residues. CDR3 residues: CASSHSGGLGGTQYF. Written as DNA, the CDR3 is TGTGCCAGCAGCCATAGCGGGGGTCTGGGAGGGACCCAGTACTTC.